The rows below give T cell receptor beta chains drawn from one sample of a study of CD8+ T cells in alopecia areata. Sequencing was performed with immunoSEQ multiplex PCR; in TCRdb, only in-frame clones are kept and a portion is missing. The data show more than 200,000 clones, with approximately 40% seen just once and around 3% held by the top ten. The sample consisted of CD4+ T cells sorted from blood, taken at approximately week 36, from a patient treated with tofacitinib. These receptors were taken from a human donor with alopecia areata. Each CDR3 is given with its conserved first and last residue. Fields, in order: V gene, clone size, D gene, J gene, CDR3 protein, CDR3 DNA. D genes are given only for firm matches. A row's size may be missing; if present it is once, few, many or a size class.

v_gene: TRBV9
abundance: -
d_gene: TRBD1
j_gene: TRBJ2-5
CDR3aa: CASSWGQGEETQYF
CDR3nt: TGTGCCAGCAGTTGGGGGCAGGGGGAAGAGACCCAGTACTTC

v_gene: TRBV18
abundance: once
d_gene: -
j_gene: TRBJ2-1
CDR3aa: CASSPRAGSGYNEQFF
CDR3nt: TGTGCCAGCTCACCACGGGCAGGGTCGGGTTACAATGAGCAGTTCTTC

v_gene: TRBV20-1
abundance: -
d_gene: -
j_gene: TRBJ2-7
CDR3aa: CSARDPGEQYF
CDR3nt: TGCAGTGCTAGAGATCCTGGCGAGCAGTACTTC

v_gene: TRBV30
abundance: -
d_gene: -
j_gene: TRBJ2-2
CDR3aa: CAWSSDTGELFF
CDR3nt: TGTGCCTGGAGCTCGGACACCGGGGAGCTGTTTTTT

v_gene: TRBV9
abundance: -
d_gene: -
j_gene: TRBJ2-2
CDR3aa: CASSVAERELFF
CDR3nt: TGTGCCAGCAGCGTAGCTGAGCGGGAGCTGTTTTTT

v_gene: TRBV14
abundance: -
d_gene: TRBD2
j_gene: TRBJ2-3
CDR3aa: CASSQEASGSEDTQYF
CDR3nt: TGTGCCAGCAGCCAAGAGGCTAGCGGGAGTGAAGATACGCAGTATTTT

v_gene: TRBV27
abundance: -
d_gene: TRBD1
j_gene: TRBJ2-3
CDR3aa: CASSPPQGAGDTQYF
CDR3nt: TGTGCCAGCAGTCCTCCGCAGGGGGCTGGAGATACGCAGTATTTT

v_gene: TRBV5-1
abundance: few
d_gene: -
j_gene: TRBJ1-4
CDR3aa: CASSFGGTTNEKLFF
CDR3nt: TGCGCCAGCAGCTTCGGGGGGACAACTAATGAAAAACTGTTTTTT

v_gene: TRBV30
abundance: few
d_gene: -
j_gene: TRBJ1-1
CDR3aa: CAWSQQGWAAFF
CDR3nt: TGTGCCTGGAGCCAACAGGGTTGGGCAGCTTTCTTT

v_gene: TRBV6-1
abundance: -
d_gene: -
j_gene: TRBJ2-7
CDR3aa: CASSESTFGEQYF
CDR3nt: TGTGCCAGCAGTGAATCGACTTTCGGCGAGCAGTACTTC

v_gene: TRBV28
abundance: -
d_gene: TRBD1
j_gene: TRBJ2-7
CDR3aa: CASKPDRGIPRYEQYF
CDR3nt: TGTGCCAGCAAACCGGACAGGGGGATTCCTAGGTACGAGCAGTACTTC

v_gene: TRBV15
abundance: few
d_gene: -
j_gene: TRBJ2-5
CDR3aa: CATSRKASDGTQYF
CDR3nt: TGTGCCACCAGCAGGAAGGCTAGCGATGGGACCCAGTACTTC

v_gene: TRBV6-5
abundance: -
d_gene: -
j_gene: TRBJ2-5
CDR3aa: CASSLGETQYF
CDR3nt: TGTGCCAGCAGTTTGGGGGAGACCCAGTACTTC

v_gene: TRBV29-1
abundance: -
d_gene: TRBD2
j_gene: TRBJ2-3
CDR3aa: CNGASGSPDTQYF
CDR3nt: TGCAACGGGGCTAGCGGGAGCCCAGATACGCAGTATTTT

v_gene: TRBV6-1
abundance: few
d_gene: -
j_gene: TRBJ2-5
CDR3aa: CASALAEETQYF
CDR3nt: TGTGCCAGCGCCCTGGCGGAAGAGACCCAGTACTTC

v_gene: TRBV30
abundance: -
d_gene: -
j_gene: TRBJ2-5
CDR3aa: CAWSGADRETQYF
CDR3nt: TGTGCCTGGAGTGGTGCGGACCGGGAGACCCAGTACTTC

v_gene: TRBV29-1
abundance: -
d_gene: -
j_gene: TRBJ1-2
CDR3aa: CSVDEPLRGYTF
CDR3nt: TGCAGCGTTGACGAACCTCTTCGAGGCTACACCTTC

v_gene: TRBV29-1
abundance: few
d_gene: TRBD1
j_gene: TRBJ1-5
CDR3aa: CSVVTGGNQPQHF
CDR3nt: TGCAGCGTCGTAACAGGGGGCAATCAGCCCCAGCATTTT

v_gene: TRBV25-1
abundance: -
d_gene: -
j_gene: TRBJ1-2
CDR3aa: CASWGGGGYTF
CDR3nt: TGTGCCAGTTGGGGGGGCGGTGGCTACACCTTC

v_gene: TRBV6-5
abundance: -
d_gene: -
j_gene: TRBJ2-7
CDR3aa: CATAGQLTYEQYF
CDR3nt: TGTGCCACAGCGGGACAGCTGACCTACGAGCAGTACTTC

v_gene: TRBV29-1
abundance: -
d_gene: TRBD2
j_gene: TRBJ2-1
CDR3aa: CSVDGTSGSNEQFF
CDR3nt: TGCAGCGTAGACGGGACTAGCGGGAGCAATGAGCAGTTCTTC

v_gene: TRBV25-1
abundance: -
d_gene: TRBD2
j_gene: TRBJ2-3
CDR3aa: CASSESQREVTDTQYF
CDR3nt: TGTGCCAGCAGTGAATCCCAGCGGGAAGTGACAGATACGCAGTATTTT

v_gene: TRBV15
abundance: few
d_gene: -
j_gene: TRBJ1-1
CDR3aa: CATSRANNRQGRTEAFF
CDR3nt: TGTGCCACCAGCAGAGCAAACAACCGTCAGGGGAGGACTGAAGCTTTCTTT

v_gene: TRBV6-5
abundance: -
d_gene: -
j_gene: TRBJ1-2
CDR3aa: CASSSDSFYGYTF
CDR3nt: TGTGCCAGCAGCTCAGACAGCTTCTATGGCTACACCTTC

v_gene: TRBV6-5
abundance: -
d_gene: -
j_gene: TRBJ1-1
CDR3aa: CASTRGEFTEAFF
CDR3nt: TGTGCCAGCACCCGCGGGGAATTCACTGAAGCTTTCTTT

v_gene: TRBV30
abundance: -
d_gene: TRBD2
j_gene: TRBJ2-2
CDR3aa: CAWSVGRTSGSTGELFF
CDR3nt: TGTGCCTGGAGTGTAGGTCGGACTAGCGGGAGCACCGGGGAGCTGTTTTTT

v_gene: TRBV27
abundance: -
d_gene: -
j_gene: TRBJ2-1
CDR3aa: CASSRDYSSSYNEQFF
CDR3nt: TGTGCCAGCAGTCGCGACTATTCGAGCTCCTACAATGAGCAGTTCTTC

v_gene: TRBV6-5
abundance: few
d_gene: -
j_gene: TRBJ2-7
CDR3aa: CASSYVQDYEQYF
CDR3nt: TGTGCCAGCAGTTACGTACAGGACTACGAGCAGTACTTC